Presented here are 4 T cell receptor beta chains from one specimen sequenced in a study of OX40 agonist ivuxolimab in advanced cancers. Profiled with immunoSEQ multiplex PCR; TCRdb holds only in-frame clones, not every one. The table lists about 50,000 clones, about nine tenths of them singletons. Here the sequenced sample was CD4+ or CD8+ T cells sorted from blood, taken in a trial of the OX40 agonist ivuxolimab. The source is an adult with an advanced solid tumor such as melanoma, head and neck, liver or kidney cancer.

This clone is a singleton in its sample. The chain joins TRBV11-3 to TRBJ1-3, with D unresolved. The germline CDR1 and CDR2 sequences are SGHNT and YENEEA. The V gene lost 1 base and the J gene lost 1 base, with 8 bases spanning the gap. This CDR3 is built from 15 residues. CDR3 region: CASSLGAASGNTIYF. CDR3 coding DNA: TGTGCCAGCAGCTTAGGGGCGGCATCTGGAAACACCATATATTTT. Full variable domain (missing parts from reference TRBV11-3 and TRBJ1-3): EAGVVQSPRYKIIEKKQPVAFWCNPISGHNTLYWYLQNLGQGPELLIRYENEEAVDDSQLPKDRFSAERLKGVDSTLKIQPAELGDSAVYLCASSLGAASGNTIYFGEGSWLTVV.

The chain uses TRBV14 and TRBJ1-2; D uncertain. This CDR3 region has 14 residues. With 3 bases removed from V and 8 bases from J, the gap between germline ends came to 16 bases. The germline V gene has CDR1 SGHDN and CDR2 FVKESK. CDR3 amino acids: CASSHNGVVRGYTF. The CDR3 bases are TGTGCCAGCAGCCACAACGGGGTTGTCAGGGGCTACACCTTC.

The chain is built from TRBV7-2 and TRBJ2-7; 8 bases align to TRBD2. CDR3 length: 15 amino acids. CDR1 is SGHTA and CDR2 is FQGNSA in the germline V gene. The V segment lost 5 bases and the J segment 2 bases; nucleotides outside the gene matches: 8. This CDR3 reads CASSLMRGAPYEQYF. Written as DNA, the CDR3 is TGTGCCAGCAGCCTTATGCGGGGGGCACCCTACGAGCAGTACTTC.

This clone was seen once. The J gene is TRBJ2-5, the V gene TRBV10-1, with a tentative D call TRBD1 (7 bases). The better agreement between TRBJ2-7 and the DNA end casts doubt on the J call. Germline V gene lookup returns CDR1 WNHNN and CDR2 SYGVQD (reference sequence). The CDR3 is 13 residues long. The CDR3, as DNA: TGCGCCAGCAGTGGCAGGGGGGACAGCGAGCAGTACTTC. It translates to CASSGRGDSEQYF.